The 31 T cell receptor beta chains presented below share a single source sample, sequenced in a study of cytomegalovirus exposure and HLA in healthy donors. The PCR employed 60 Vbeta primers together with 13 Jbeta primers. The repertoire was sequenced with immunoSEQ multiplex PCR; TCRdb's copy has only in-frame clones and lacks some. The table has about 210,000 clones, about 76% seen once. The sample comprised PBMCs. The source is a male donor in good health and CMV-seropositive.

In nucleotides, the CDR3 is TGTGCCATCAGTGAGGGGACAGGCTACGAGCAGTACTTC. Residues: CAISEGTGYEQYF. This rearrangement joins TRBV10-3 to TRBJ2-5; TRBD1 aligns across 8 bases. Matching the DNA end better, TRBJ2-7 makes the J call doubtful. Looked up from germline, CDR1 is ENHRY and CDR2 is SYGVKD. CDR3 length: 13 amino acids.

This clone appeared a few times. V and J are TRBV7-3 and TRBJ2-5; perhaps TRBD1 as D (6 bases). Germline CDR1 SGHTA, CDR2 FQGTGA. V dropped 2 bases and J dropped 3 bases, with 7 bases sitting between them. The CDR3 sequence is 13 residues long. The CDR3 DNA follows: TGTGCCAGCAGCTTAGACAGGAAAGAGACCCAGTACTTC. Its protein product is CASSLDRKETQYF.

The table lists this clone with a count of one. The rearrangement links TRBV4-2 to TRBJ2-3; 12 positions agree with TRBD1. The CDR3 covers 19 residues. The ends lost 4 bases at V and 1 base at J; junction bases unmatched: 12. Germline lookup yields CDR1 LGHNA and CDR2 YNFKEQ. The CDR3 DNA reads TGTGCCAGCAGCCGAGGGACAGGGGGCGCGGGGTCCGGCACAGATACGCAGTATTTT. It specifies CASSRGTGGAGSGTDTQYF.

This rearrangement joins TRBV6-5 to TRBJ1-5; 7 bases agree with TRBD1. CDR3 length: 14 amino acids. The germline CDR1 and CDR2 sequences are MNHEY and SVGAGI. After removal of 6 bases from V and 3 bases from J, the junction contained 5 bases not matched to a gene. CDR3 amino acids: CASRSGGHNQPQHF. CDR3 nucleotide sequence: TGTGCCAGCAGGTCAGGGGGGCACAATCAGCCCCAGCATTTT.

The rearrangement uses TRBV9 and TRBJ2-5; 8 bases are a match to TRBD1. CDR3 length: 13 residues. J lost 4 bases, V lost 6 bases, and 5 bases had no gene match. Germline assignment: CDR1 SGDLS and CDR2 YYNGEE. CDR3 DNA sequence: TGTGCCAGCACCGGGACAGGTGCAGAGACCCAGTACTTC. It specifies CASTGTGAETQYF.

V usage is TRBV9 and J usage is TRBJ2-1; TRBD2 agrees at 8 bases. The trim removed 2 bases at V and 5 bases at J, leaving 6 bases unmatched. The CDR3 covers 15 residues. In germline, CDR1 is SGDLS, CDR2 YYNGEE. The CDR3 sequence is CASSVTSGTHNEQFF. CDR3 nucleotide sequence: TGTGCCAGCAGCGTTACTAGCGGAACCCACAATGAGCAGTTCTTC.

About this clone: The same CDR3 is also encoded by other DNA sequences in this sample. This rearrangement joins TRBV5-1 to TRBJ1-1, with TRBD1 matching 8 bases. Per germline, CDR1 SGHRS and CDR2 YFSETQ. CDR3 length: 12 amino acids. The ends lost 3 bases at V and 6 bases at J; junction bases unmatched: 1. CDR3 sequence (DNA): TGCGCCAGCAGCTCACAGGGGGCTGAAGCTTTCTTT. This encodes CASSSQGAEAFF.

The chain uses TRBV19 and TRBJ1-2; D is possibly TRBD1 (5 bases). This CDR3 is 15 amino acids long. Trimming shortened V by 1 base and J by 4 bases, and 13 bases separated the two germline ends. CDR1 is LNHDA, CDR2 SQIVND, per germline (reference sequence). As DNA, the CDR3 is TGTGCCAGTAGTATAGTCCAGGACAACGCCTATGGCTACACCTTC. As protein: CASSIVQDNAYGYTF.

The CDR3 DNA reads as TGTGCCAGCAGTTACTCTCCTGCAACTTCCTACGAGCAGTACTTC. Its translation: CASSYSPATSYEQYF. The genes are TRBV6-6 and TRBJ2-7, with unresolved D. The germline CDR1 and CDR2 sequences are MNHNY and SVGAGI (reference sequence). This CDR3 contains 15 residues. Trimming removed 0 bases from V and 1 base from J, with 10 bases in between.

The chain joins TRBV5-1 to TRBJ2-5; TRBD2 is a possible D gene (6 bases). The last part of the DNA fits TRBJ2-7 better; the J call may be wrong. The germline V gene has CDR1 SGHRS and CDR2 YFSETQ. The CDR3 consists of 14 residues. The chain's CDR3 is CASSLGGGNYEQYF. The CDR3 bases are TGCGCCAGCAGCTTGGGGGGAGGAAACTACGAGCAGTACTTC.

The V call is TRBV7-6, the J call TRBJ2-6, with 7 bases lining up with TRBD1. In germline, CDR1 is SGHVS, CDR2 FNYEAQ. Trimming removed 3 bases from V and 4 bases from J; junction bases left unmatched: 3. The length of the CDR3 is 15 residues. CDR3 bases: TGTGCCAGCAGCTTGACAGGGTTCGGGGCCAACGTCCTGACTTTC. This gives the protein CASSLTGFGANVLTF.

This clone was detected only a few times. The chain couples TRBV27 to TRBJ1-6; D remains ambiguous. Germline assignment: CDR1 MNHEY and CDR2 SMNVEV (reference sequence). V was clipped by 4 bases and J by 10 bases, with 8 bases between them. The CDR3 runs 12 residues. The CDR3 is CASSYRESPLHF. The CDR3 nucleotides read TGTGCCAGCAGTTATCGGGAATCACCCCTCCACTTT.

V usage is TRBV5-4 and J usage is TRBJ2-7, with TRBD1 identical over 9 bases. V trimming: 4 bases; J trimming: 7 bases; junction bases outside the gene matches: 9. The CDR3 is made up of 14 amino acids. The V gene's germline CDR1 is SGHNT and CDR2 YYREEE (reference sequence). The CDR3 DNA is TGTGCCAGCAGCCAATGGACAGGGGCAGAAGAGCAGTACTTC. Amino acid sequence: CASSQWTGAEEQYF. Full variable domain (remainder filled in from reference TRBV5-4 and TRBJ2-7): ETGVTQSPTHLIKTRGQQVTLRCSSQSGHNTVSWYQQALGQGPQFIFQYYREEENGRGNFPPRFSGLQFPNYSSELNVNALELDDSALYLCASSQWTGAEEQYFGPGTRLTVT.

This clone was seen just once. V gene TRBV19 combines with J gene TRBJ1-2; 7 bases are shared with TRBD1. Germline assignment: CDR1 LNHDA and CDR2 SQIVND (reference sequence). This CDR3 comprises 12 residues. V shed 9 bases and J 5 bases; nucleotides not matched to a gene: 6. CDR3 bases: TGTGCCAGCTCAGACAGGGAGTATGGCTACACCTTC. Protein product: CASSDREYGYTF. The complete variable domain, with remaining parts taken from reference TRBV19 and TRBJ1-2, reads DGGITQSPKYLFRKEGQNVTLSCEQNLNHDAMYWYRQDPGQGLRLIYYSQIVNDFQKGDIAEGYSVSREKKESFPLTVTSAQKNPTAFYLCASSDREYGYTFGSGTRLTVV.

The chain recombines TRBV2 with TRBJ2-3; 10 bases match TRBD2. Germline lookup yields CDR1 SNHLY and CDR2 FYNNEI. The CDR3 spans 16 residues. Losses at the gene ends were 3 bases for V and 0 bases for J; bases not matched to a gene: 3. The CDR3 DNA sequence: TGTGCCAGCAGTGACGGACTAGCGGTTAGCACAGATACGCAGTATTTT. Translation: CASSDGLAVSTDTQYF.

Written as DNA, the CDR3 is TGTGCCAGCAGCCTGTACCCGGACAGGCCACACGAGCAGTACTTC. Its protein product is CASSLYPDRPHEQYF. The chain is built from TRBV27 and TRBJ2-7, with 7 positions matching TRBD1. The junction had 13 bases not matched to a gene; V was cut back by 6 bases and J by 5 bases. Germline assignment: CDR1 MNHEY and CDR2 SMNVEV (reference sequence). The CDR3 covers 15 residues.

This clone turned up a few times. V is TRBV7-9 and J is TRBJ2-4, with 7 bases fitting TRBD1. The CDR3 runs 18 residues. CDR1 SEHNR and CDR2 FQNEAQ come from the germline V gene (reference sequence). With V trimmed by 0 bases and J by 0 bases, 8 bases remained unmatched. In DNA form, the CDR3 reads TGTGCCAGCAGCTTAGCAGGGACAGCCTTACTAGCCAAAAACATTCAGTACTTC. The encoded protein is CASSLAGTALLAKNIQYF.

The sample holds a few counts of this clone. The CDR3 loop reads CASSSRQGRTEAFF. CDR3 nucleotides: TGTGCCAGCAGCTCCCGACAGGGTCGGACTGAAGCTTTCTTT. The genes are TRBV7-9 and TRBJ1-1; TRBD1 aligns across 7 bases. In germline, CDR1 is SEHNR, CDR2 FQNEAQ (reference sequence). The CDR3 runs 14 residues. The ends lost 4 bases at V and 5 bases at J; junction bases unmatched: 7.

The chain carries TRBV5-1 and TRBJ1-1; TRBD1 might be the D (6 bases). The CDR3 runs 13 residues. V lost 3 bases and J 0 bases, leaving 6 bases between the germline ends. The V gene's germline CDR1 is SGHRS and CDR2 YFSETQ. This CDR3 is CASSWTVNTEAFF. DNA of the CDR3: TGCGCCAGCAGCTGGACAGTGAACACTGAAGCTTTCTTT.

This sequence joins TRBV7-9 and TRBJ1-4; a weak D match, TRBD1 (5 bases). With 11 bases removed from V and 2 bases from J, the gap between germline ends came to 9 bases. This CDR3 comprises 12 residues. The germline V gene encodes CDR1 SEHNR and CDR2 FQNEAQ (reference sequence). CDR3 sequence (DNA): TGTGCCGGACGGGGGACTAATGAAAAACTGTTTTTT. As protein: CAGRGTNEKLFF.

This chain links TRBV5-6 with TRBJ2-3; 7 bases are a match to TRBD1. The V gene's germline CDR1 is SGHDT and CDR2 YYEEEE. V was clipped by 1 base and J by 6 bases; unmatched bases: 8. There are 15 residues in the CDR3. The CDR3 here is CASSLTQGVGDTQYF. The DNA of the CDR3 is TGTGCCAGCAGCTTGACCCAGGGGGTTGGGGATACGCAGTATTTT.

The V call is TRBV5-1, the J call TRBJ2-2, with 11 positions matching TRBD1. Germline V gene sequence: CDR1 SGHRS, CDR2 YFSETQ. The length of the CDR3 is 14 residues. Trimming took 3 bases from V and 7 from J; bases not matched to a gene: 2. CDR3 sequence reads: CASSWDRGIGELFF. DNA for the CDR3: TGCGCCAGCAGCTGGGACAGGGGGATCGGGGAGCTGTTTTTT.

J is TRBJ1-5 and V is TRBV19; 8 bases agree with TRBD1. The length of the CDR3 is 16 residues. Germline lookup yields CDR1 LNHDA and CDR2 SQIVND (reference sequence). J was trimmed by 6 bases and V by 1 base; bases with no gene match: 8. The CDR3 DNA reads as TGTGCCAGTAGTATAGTCCACAGGGGGACGGGTCAGCCCCAGCATTTT. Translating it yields CASSIVHRGTGQPQHF.

CDR3 region: CASSVAGGRTETQYF. The CDR3 DNA reads as TGTGCCAGCAGCGTAGCTGGCGGGAGGACAGAGACCCAGTACTTC. The chain uses TRBV9 and TRBJ2-5; 8 bases map to TRBD2. The CDR3 is 15 amino acids. The V gene end was trimmed by 0 bases and the J gene end by 4 bases; junction bases not matched to a gene: 5. CDR1 is SGDLS, CDR2 YYNGEE, per germline.

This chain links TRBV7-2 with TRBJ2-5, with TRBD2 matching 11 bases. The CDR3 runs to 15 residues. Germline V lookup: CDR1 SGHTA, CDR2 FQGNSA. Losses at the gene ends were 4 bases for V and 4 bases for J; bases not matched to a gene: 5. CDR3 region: CASSSTTSGRETQYF. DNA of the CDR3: TGTGCCAGCAGCTCCACAACTAGCGGGAGAGAGACCCAGTACTTC.

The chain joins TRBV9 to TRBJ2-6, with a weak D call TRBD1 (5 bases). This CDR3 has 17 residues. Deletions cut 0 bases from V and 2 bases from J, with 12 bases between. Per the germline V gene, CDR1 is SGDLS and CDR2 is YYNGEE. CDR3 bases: TGTGCCAGCAGCGTAGGGTCCAGGGCTACTGGGGCCAACGTCCTGACTTTC. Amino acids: CASSVGSRATGANVLTF.

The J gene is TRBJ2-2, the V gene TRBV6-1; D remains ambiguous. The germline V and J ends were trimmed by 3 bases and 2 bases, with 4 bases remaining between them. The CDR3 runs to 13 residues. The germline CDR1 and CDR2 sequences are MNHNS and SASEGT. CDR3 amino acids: CASSDINTGELFF. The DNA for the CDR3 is TGTGCCAGCAGTGACATTAACACCGGGGAGCTGTTTTTT.

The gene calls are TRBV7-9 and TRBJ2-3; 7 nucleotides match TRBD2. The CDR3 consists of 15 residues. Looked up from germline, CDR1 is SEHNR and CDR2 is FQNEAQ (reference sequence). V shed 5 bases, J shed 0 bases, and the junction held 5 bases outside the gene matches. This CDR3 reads CASSKSGASTDTQYF. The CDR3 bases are TGTGCCAGCAGCAAAAGCGGGGCTAGCACAGATACGCAGTATTTT.

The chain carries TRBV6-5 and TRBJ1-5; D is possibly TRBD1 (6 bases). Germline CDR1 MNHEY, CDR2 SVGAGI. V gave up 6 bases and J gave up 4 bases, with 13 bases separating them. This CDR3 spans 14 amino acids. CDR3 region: CASSRQALNQPQHF. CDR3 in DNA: TGTGCCAGCAGCCGACAGGCCCTTAATCAGCCCCAGCATTTT.

CDR3 nucleotide sequence: TGTGCCAGCAGCCACTCACCGGGACAGGGGGCCGGCTACGAGCAGTACTTC. Translation: CASSHSPGQGAGYEQYF. The rearrangement links TRBV16 to TRBJ2-7; TRBD1 matches 12 bases. This CDR3 spans 17 amino acids. Germline-derived CDR1 and CDR2 are KGHSY and FQNENV. After removal of 3 bases from V and 3 bases from J, the junction contained 9 bases not matched to a gene.

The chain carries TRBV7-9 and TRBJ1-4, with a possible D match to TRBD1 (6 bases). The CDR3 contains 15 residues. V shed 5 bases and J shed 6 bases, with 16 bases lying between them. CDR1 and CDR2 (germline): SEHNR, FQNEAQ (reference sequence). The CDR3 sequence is CASSLIRGGHEKLFF. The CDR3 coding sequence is TGTGCCAGCAGCCTTATCCGGGGGGGCCATGAAAAACTGTTTTTT.